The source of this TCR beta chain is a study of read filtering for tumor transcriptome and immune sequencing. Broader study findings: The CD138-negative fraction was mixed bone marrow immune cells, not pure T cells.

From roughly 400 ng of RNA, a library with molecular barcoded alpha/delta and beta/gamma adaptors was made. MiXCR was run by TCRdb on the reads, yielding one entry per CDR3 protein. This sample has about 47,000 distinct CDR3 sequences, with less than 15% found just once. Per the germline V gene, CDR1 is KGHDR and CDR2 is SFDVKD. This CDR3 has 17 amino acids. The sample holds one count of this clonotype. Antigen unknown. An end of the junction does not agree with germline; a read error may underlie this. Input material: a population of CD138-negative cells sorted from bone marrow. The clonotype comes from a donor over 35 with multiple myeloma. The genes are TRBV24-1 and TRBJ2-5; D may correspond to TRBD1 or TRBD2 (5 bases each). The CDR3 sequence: CATSGKTERGPQETRYF. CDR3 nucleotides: TGTGCCACCAGTGGAAAAACGGAAAGGGGACCTCAAGAGACCCGGTACTTC.